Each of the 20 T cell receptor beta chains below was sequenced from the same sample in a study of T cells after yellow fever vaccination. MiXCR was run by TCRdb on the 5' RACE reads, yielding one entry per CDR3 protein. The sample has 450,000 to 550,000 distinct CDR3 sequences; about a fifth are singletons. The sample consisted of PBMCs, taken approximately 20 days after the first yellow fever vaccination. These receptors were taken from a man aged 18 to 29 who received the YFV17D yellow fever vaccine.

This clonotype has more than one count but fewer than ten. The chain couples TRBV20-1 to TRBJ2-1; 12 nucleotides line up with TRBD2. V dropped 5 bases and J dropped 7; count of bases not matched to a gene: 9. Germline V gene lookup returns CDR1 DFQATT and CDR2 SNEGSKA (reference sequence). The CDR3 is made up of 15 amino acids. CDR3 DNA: TGCAGTGCTCCACCCCTAGCGGGGGGGCCAAATGAGCAGTTCTTC. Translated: CSAPPLAGGPNEQFF.

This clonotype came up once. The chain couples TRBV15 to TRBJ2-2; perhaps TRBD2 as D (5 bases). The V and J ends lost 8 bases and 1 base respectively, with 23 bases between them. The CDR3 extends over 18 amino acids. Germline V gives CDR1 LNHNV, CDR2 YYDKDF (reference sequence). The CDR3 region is CATRRTLGGGVNTGELFF. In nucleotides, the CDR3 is TGTGCCACCCGAAGGACCCTAGGAGGTGGGGTGAACACCGGGGAGCTGTTTTTT.

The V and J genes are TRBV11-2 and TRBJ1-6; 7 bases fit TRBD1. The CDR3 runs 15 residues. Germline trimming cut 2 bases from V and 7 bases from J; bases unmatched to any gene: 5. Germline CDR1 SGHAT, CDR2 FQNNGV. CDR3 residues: CASSLQGGSNSPLHF. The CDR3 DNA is TGTGCCAGCAGCTTACAGGGGGGTAGCAATTCACCCCTCCACTTT.

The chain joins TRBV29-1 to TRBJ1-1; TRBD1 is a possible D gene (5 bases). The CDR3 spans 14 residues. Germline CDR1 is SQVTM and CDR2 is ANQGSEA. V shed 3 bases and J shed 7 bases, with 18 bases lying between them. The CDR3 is CSVDRGRSSGEAFF. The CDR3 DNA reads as TGCAGCGTTGATAGGGGCCGGTCGAGTGGTGAAGCTTTCTTT. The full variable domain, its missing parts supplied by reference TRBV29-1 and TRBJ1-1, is SAVISQKPSRDICQRGTSLTIQCQVDSQVTMMFWYRQQPGQSLTLIATANQGSEATYESGFVIDKFPISRPNLTFSTLTVSNMSPEDSSIYLCSVDRGRSSGEAFFGQGTRLTVV.

The CDR3 DNA follows: TGCAGCGTATACAGCACCGGGGAGCTGTTTTTT. Amino acid sequence: CSVYSTGELFF. The chain joins TRBV29-1 to TRBJ2-2; D unclear. This CDR3 has 11 amino acids. Trimming pared 6 bases from V and 4 bases from J, leaving 6 bases between. Per germline, CDR1 SQVTM and CDR2 ANQGSEA.

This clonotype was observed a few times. CDR3: CASSLTGGEQPQHF. The CDR3 coding sequence is TGTGCCAGCAGCTTAACAGGGGGCGAACAGCCCCAGCATTTT. The genes are TRBV7-2 and TRBJ1-5, with 9 bases aligning to TRBD1. Losses at the gene ends were 2 bases for V and 7 bases for J; bases not matched to a gene: 3. This CDR3 has 14 residues. CDR1 SGHTA and CDR2 FQGNSA come from the germline V gene. Using reference TRBV7-2 and TRBJ1-5 for the parts outside the CDR3, the full variable domain is GAGVSQSPSNKVTEKGKDVELRCDPISGHTALYWYRQSLGQGLEFLIYFQGNSAPDKSGLPSDRFSAERTGGSVSTLTIQRTQQEDSAVYLCASSLTGGEQPQHFGDGTRLSIL.

The CDR3 sequence: CASSFQGLDGYTF. The CDR3 nucleotides are TGTGCCAGCAGCTTCCAGGGGTTAGATGGCTACACCTTC. The chain joins TRBV7-2 to TRBJ1-2; possible D gene TRBD1, 6 bases. From germline, CDR1 is SGHTA and CDR2 FQGNSA. Trimming removed 3 bases at V and 6 bases at J, with 11 bases between. CDR3 length equals 13 residues. Complete variable domain (other parts from reference TRBV7-2 and TRBJ1-2): GAGVSQSPSNKVTEKGKDVELRCDPISGHTALYWYRQSLGQGLEFLIYFQGNSAPDKSGLPSDRFSAERTGGSVSTLTIQRTQQEDSAVYLCASSFQGLDGYTFGSGTRLTVV.

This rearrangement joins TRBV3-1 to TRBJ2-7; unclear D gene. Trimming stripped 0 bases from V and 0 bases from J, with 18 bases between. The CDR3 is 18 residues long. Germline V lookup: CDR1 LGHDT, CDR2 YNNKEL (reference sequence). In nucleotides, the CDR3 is TGTGCCAGCAGCCAAGAGTCGGTATCCCTTCACCTCTCCTACGAGCAGTACTTC. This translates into CASSQESVSLHLSYEQYF.

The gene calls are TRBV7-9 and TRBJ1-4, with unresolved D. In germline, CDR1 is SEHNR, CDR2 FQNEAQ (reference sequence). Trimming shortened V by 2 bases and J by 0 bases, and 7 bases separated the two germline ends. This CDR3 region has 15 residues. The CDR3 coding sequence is TGTGCCAGCAGCTTAATCCTAGCAACTAATGAAAAACTGTTTTTT. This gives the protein CASSLILATNEKLFF.

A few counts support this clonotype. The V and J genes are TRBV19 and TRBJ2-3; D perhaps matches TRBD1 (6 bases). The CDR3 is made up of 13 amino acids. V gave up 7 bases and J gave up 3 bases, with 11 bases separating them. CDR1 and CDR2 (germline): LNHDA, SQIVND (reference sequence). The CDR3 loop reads CASTRTATDTQYF. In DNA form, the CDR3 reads TGTGCCAGTACCCGGACAGCTACAGATACGCAGTATTTT.

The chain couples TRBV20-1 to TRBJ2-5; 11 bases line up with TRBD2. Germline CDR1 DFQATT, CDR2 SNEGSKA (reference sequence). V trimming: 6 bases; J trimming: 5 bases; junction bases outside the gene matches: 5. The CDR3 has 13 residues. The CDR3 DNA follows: TGCAGTGCCAAAATAGCGGGGGGGGAGACCCAGTACTTC. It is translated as CSAKIAGGETQYF.

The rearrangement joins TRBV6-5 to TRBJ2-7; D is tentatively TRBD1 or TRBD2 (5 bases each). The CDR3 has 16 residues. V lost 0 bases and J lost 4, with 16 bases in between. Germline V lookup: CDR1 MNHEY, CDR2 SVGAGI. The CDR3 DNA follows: TGTGCCAGCAGTTACTCGAGTTGGGACCGCTTATACGAGCAGTACTTC. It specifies CASSYSSWDRLYEQYF.

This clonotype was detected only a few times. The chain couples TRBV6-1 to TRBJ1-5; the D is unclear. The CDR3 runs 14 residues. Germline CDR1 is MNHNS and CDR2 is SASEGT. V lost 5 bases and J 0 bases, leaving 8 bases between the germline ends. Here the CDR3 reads CASSPLNSNQPQHF. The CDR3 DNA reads TGTGCCAGCAGTCCTCTAAATAGCAATCAGCCCCAGCATTTT.

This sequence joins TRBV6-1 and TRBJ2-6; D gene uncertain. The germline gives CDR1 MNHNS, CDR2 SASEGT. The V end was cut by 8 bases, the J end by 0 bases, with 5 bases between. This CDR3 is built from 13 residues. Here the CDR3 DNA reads TGTGCCAGCCATACCTCTGGGGCCAACGTCCTGACTTTC. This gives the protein CASHTSGANVLTF.

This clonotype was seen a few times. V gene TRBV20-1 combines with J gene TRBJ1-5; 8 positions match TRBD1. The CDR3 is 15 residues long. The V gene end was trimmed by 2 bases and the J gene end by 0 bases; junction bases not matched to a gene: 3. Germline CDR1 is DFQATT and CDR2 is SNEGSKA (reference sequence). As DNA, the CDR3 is TGCAGTGCTAGAAAGGGACAGGATAGCAATCAGCCCCAGCATTTT. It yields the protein CSARKGQDSNQPQHF.

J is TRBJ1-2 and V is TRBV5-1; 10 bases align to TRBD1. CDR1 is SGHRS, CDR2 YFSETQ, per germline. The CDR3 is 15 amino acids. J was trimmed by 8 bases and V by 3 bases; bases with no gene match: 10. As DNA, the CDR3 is TGCGCCAGCAGCTCCGGACAGGGGGTGAATAGAGGCTACACCTTC. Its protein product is CASSSGQGVNRGYTF.

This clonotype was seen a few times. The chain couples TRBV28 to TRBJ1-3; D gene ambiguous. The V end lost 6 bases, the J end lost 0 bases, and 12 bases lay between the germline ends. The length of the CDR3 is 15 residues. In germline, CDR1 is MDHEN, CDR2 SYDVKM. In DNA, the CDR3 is TGTGCCAGCAGAACAAGGGTGAACTCTGGAAACACCATATATTTT. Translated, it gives CASRTRVNSGNTIYF.

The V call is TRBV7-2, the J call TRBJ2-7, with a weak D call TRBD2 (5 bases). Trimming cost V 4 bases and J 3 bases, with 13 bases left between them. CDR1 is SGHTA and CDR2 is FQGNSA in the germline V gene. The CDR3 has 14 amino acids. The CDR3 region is CASSSAGRDYEQYV. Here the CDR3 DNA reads TGTGCCAGCAGCTCAGCCGGACGGGACTACGAGCAGTACGTC.

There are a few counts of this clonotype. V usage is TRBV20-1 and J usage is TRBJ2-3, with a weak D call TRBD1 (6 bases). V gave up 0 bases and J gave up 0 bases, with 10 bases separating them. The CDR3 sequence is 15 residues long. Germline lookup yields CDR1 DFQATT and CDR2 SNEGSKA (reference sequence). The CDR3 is CSARDGDKSTDTQYF. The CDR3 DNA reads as TGCAGTGCTAGAGACGGGGACAAGAGCACAGATACGCAGTATTTT.

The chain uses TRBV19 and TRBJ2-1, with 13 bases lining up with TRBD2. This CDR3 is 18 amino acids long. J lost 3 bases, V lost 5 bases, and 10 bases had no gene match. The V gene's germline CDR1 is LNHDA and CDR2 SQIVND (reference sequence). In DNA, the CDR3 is TGTGCCAGTAGTTGGGTCGGACTAGCGGGGGCCAACTACAATGAGCAGTTCTTC. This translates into CASSWVGLAGANYNEQFF.